This T cell receptor beta chain was observed in a study of glioma-infiltrating T cells. Study results and caveats: Tissue-blood divergence was below expectation in non-neoplastic patients, above in gliomas.

Amplification of TCR alpha and beta CDR3 regions from RNA used iRepertoire nested multiplex PCR. TCRdb passed the multiplex PCR reads through MiXCR, listing each CDR3 protein once. The table lists about 130,000 distinct CDR3 sequences, 20% to 25% of them singletons. About this clonotype itself: Its matching antigen is unknown.

The sequencing input was glioma tissue, nonneoplastic brain tissue, or PBMCs (not recorded which). The receptor was isolated from a human donor with low-grade glioma or glioblastoma, undergoing nonglioma brain surgery, or in good health (not recorded which).

In nucleotides, the CDR3 is TGTGCCAGCAGCTTGGTGCCATCGGATGGCTACACCTTC. This sequence encodes CASSLVPSDGYTF. The rearrangement joins TRBV7-9 to TRBJ1-2; D is unresolved. The germline CDR1 and CDR2 sequences are SEHNR and FQNEAQ (reference sequence). The V end lost 3 bases, the J end lost 6 bases, and 11 bases lay between the germline ends. The CDR3 covers 13 residues.